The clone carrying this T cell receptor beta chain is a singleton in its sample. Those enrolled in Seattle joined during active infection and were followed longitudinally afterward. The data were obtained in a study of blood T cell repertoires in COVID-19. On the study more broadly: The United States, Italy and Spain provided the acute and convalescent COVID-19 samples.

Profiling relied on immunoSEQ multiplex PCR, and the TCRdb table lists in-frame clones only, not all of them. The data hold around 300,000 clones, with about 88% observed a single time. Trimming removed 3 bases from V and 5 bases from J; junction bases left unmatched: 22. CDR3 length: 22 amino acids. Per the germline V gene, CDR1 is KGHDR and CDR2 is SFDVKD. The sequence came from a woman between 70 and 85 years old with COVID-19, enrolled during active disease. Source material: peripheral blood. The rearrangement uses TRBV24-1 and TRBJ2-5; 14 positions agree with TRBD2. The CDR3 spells CATSDPTVRQGRLAGGPETQYF. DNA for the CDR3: TGTGCCACCAGTGATCCAACGGTTAGACAGGGCCGACTAGCGGGGGGGCCGGAGACCCAGTACTTC.